The clone carrying this T cell receptor (beta chain) was counted only a few times. The CDR3 consists of 15 residues. Per germline, CDR1 DFQATT and CDR2 SNEGSKA (reference sequence). Trimming took 0 bases from V and 5 from J, leaving 15 bases between them. The data were taken from a study of blood T cells in healthy people across ages. Together with a sample-barcoded 5' primer, a J-beta primer mix was included in a second PCR lasting about 7 to 11 cycles. A tag from a template-switch adaptor with 12 random nucleotides marked each cDNA molecule. TCRdb fed the 5' RACE reads into MiXCR, producing one record per CDR3 protein. The sample records about 720,000 distinct CDR3 sequences, more than 20% being singletons. These data also featured in a second study, about T cells of mothers and their children. That work adds: The cDNA synthesis received all extracted RNA, at around 1.6 ug per 15 ul.

The rearrangement links TRBV20-1 to TRBJ2-3, with a weak D call TRBD2 (7 bases). The receptor's source is a boy aged 5 to 17 in good health. Sequenced: blood. The CDR3 here is CSARDSGGPGDTQYF. The CDR3 coding sequence is TGCAGTGCTAGAGACTCGGGGGGCCCGGGAGATACGCAGTATTTT.